These 27 T cell receptor beta chains came from one sample sequenced in a study of cytomegalovirus exposure and HLA in healthy donors. Profiling relied on immunoSEQ multiplex PCR, and the TCRdb table lists in-frame clones only, not all of them. The sample records 150,000 to 200,000 clones, around 88% being singletons. The sequenced material came from PBMCs. The receptors shown here come from a woman aged 18 to 35 in good health and CMV-seronegative.

The chain couples TRBV2 to TRBJ1-6, with 8 bases matching TRBD1. V lost 5 bases, J lost 7 bases, and 10 bases stayed unmatched. The CDR3 has 16 residues. Germline loops: CDR1 SNHLY, CDR2 FYNNEI. Here the CDR3 reads CASSRDRGGKNSPLHF. The CDR3 DNA sequence: TGTGCCAGCAGTCGAGACAGGGGAGGAAAGAATTCACCCCTCCACTTT. Complete variable domain (other parts from reference TRBV2 and TRBJ1-6): EPEVTQTPSHQVTQMGQEVILRCVPISNHLYFYWYRQILGQKVEFLVSFYNNEISEKSEIFDDQFSVERPDGSNFTLKIRSTKLEDSAMYFCASSRDRGGKNSPLHFGNGTRLTVT.

The chain is built from TRBV11-2 and TRBJ2-3, with 8 positions matching TRBD2. The CDR3 has 15 residues. Losses at the gene ends were 4 bases for V and 2 bases for J; bases not matched to a gene: 5. Germline V lookup: CDR1 SGHAT, CDR2 FQNNGV. The CDR3 DNA follows: TGTGCCAGCAGCTACTCGGGACTAGACACAGATACGCAGTATTTT. Translation gives CASSYSGLDTDTQYF. Complete variable domain (other parts from reference TRBV11-2 and TRBJ2-3): EAGVAQSPRYKIIEKRQSVAFWCNPISGHATLYWYQQILGQGPKLLIQFQNNGVVDDSQLPKDRFSAERLKGVDSTLKIQPAKLEDSAVYLCASSYSGLDTDTQYFGPGTRLTVL.

The chain couples TRBV5-1 to TRBJ2-1; tentative D call: TRBD1 (5 bases). The CDR3 length is 15 residues. Germline loops: CDR1 SGHRS, CDR2 YFSETQ. V dropped 2 bases and J dropped 0 bases, with 9 bases sitting between them. CDR3 coding DNA: TGCGCCAGCAGCTTTCAGGGTGGCTCCTACAATGAGCAGTTCTTC. Protein: CASSFQGGSYNEQFF.

The V and J genes are TRBV6-4 and TRBJ2-3; 9 nucleotides match TRBD1. The CDR3 extends over 17 amino acids. In germline, CDR1 is MRHNA, CDR2 SNTAGT. The junction had 6 bases not matched to a gene; V was cut back by 0 bases and J by 2 bases. The CDR3 DNA sequence: TGTGCCAGCAGTGACTCGATCGGGGACAGGGACACAGATACGCAGTATTTT. Translation gives CASSDSIGDRDTDTQYF.

V gene TRBV4-1 combines with J gene TRBJ1-1, with D perhaps matching TRBD1 (6 bases). Looked up from germline, CDR1 is MGHRA and CDR2 is YSYEKL. Trimming removed 6 bases from V and 5 bases from J, with 13 bases in between. The CDR3 spans 13 residues. CDR3 sequence reads: CASRPTGRTEAFF. DNA for the CDR3: TGCGCCAGCAGACCTACAGGGAGAACTGAAGCTTTCTTT.

This clone was seen just once. This chain links TRBV6-1 with TRBJ1-3; 9 bases are a match to TRBD1. Trimming took 6 bases from V and 9 from J; bases not matched to a gene: 12. CDR3 length equals 15 residues. Per germline, CDR1 MNHNS and CDR2 SASEGT. The CDR3 DNA is TGTGCCAGCAGCCCGGGACAGGGTGGAGTGTTCACCATATATTTT. Translated, it gives CASSPGQGGVFTIYF.

The chain carries TRBV11-3 and TRBJ2-1, with 11 bases matching TRBD2. The CDR3 consists of 16 residues. Germline CDR1 is SGHNT and CDR2 is YENEEA. Germline trimming cut 3 bases from V and 4 bases from J; bases unmatched to any gene: 5. The CDR3 DNA follows: TGTGCCAGCAGCTTGTTTAGCGGGAGGGATTACAATGAGCAGTTCTTC. Its translation: CASSLFSGRDYNEQFF.

The chain couples TRBV10-2 to TRBJ1-5; D is uncertain. Deletions cut 2 bases from V and 1 base from J, with 15 bases between. The germline gives CDR1 WSHSY, CDR2 SAAADI. This CDR3 spans 17 amino acids. DNA for the CDR3: TGCGCCAGCAGTGAGGGGAGGGAGGGCGTGAGCAATCAGCCCCAGCATTTT. Translation gives CASSEGREGVSNQPQHF.

This sequence joins TRBV29-1 and TRBJ2-7; TRBD1 is a possible D gene (6 bases). There are 11 residues in the CDR3. In germline, CDR1 is SQVTM, CDR2 ANQGSEA. Trimming shortened V by 4 bases and J by 3 bases, and 7 bases separated the two germline ends. CDR3 DNA sequence: TGCAGCGTTGTAGGGGGCTACGAGCAGTACTTC. It specifies CSVVGGYEQYF.

This clone was counted a few times. The chain combines TRBV6-1 with TRBJ1-1; no definite D call. Deletions cut 3 bases from V and 3 bases from J, with 8 bases between. CDR1 and CDR2 from the germline V gene are MNHNS and SASEGT. This CDR3 contains 13 residues. The CDR3 DNA is TGTGCCAGCAGTGAGGAGGTTTACACTGAAGCTTTCTTT. It encodes CASSEEVYTEAFF.

This chain links TRBV19 with TRBJ2-2, with D possibly matching TRBD1 (6 bases). The CDR3 has 13 amino acids. Trimming shortened V by 5 bases and J by 7 bases, and 11 bases separated the two germline ends. The germline V gene encodes CDR1 LNHDA and CDR2 SQIVND (reference sequence). CDR3 sequence (DNA): TGTGCCAGTAGTCGCATACAGGGCGGGGAGCTGTTTTTT. Amino acids: CASSRIQGGELFF.

The CDR3 bases are TGTGCCAGCAGTTTATCGATTACAGGGTGGACTGAAGCTTTCTTT. Translating it yields CASSLSITGWTEAFF. The chain combines TRBV27 with TRBJ1-1; D possibly corresponds to TRBD1 (6 bases). The CDR3 covers 15 residues. The germline gives CDR1 MNHEY, CDR2 SMNVEV (reference sequence). Trimming left V 0 bases short and J 5 bases short, with 13 bases between.

This chain connects TRBV9 to TRBJ2-7, with D perhaps TRBD1 (6 bases). Per the germline V gene, CDR1 is SGDLS and CDR2 is YYNGEE. Deletions cut 3 bases from V and 4 bases from J, with 17 bases between. The CDR3 spans 15 residues. The CDR3 reads CASSANEGQLYEQYF. In DNA, the CDR3 is TGTGCCAGCAGCGCGAATGAGGGACAACTATACGAGCAGTACTTC.

This chain links TRBV9 with TRBJ1-4, with D possibly TRBD1 on 6 matching bases. Germline assignment: CDR1 SGDLS and CDR2 YYNGEE. The CDR3 runs to 14 residues. Trimming left V 3 bases short and J 5 bases short, with 11 bases between. For the CDR3, the DNA is TGTGCCAGCAGCGGAAGACAGGAAAATGAAAAACTGTTTTTT. Its translation is CASSGRQENEKLFF.

This clone was counted between two and nine times. The DNA for the CDR3 is TGTGCCAGCAGTGAACGGACAGGCTATGGCTACACCTTC. Translation gives CASSERTGYGYTF. This rearrangement joins TRBV2 to TRBJ1-2; 7 bases are shared with TRBD1. This CDR3 comprises 13 residues. Losses at the gene ends were 2 bases for V and 4 bases for J; bases not matched to a gene: 1. Germline assignment: CDR1 SNHLY and CDR2 FYNNEI.

This sequence joins TRBV6-1 and TRBJ1-1, with D possibly matching TRBD1 (6 bases). V shed 10 bases and J shed 4 bases, with 19 bases lying between them. The CDR3 sequence is 14 residues long. Germline CDR1 and CDR2: MNHNS and SASEGT. This chain's CDR3 is CAITETGPLTEAFF. DNA of the CDR3: TGTGCCATAACGGAGACAGGACCCCTCACTGAAGCTTTCTTT.

This clone appeared once. The chain carries TRBV2 and TRBJ1-1; a weak D match, TRBD1 (5 bases). The CDR3 consists of 13 residues. The germline V and J ends were trimmed by 6 bases and 1 base, with 9 bases remaining between them. Germline V gives CDR1 SNHLY, CDR2 FYNNEI. CDR3 DNA: TGTGCCAGCAGGGGACTGCCGAACACTGAAGCTTTCTTT. The encoded protein is CASRGLPNTEAFF.

V and J are TRBV7-7 and TRBJ2-5; a possible D gene is TRBD2 (5 bases). Trimming took off 5 bases at V and 2 bases at J, with 12 bases between the two ends. The germline CDR1 and CDR2 sequences are SSHAT and FNYEAQ (reference sequence). This CDR3 comprises 14 residues. CDR3 in amino acids: CASSRGVGQETQYF. CDR3 coding DNA: TGTGCCAGCAGCCGGGGAGTGGGTCAAGAGACCCAGTACTTC.

The chain links TRBV6-1 to TRBJ1-1; D is undetermined. This CDR3 is 14 amino acids long. Germline CDR1 MNHNS, CDR2 SASEGT. The V end was cut by 4 bases, the J end by 0 bases, with 9 bases between. The CDR3 loop reads CASSAANLNTEAFF. The DNA for the CDR3 is TGTGCCAGCAGTGCAGCCAATCTGAACACTGAAGCTTTCTTT.

This chain connects TRBV7-3 to TRBJ1-1; 8 nucleotides line up with TRBD1. The trim removed 1 base at V and 7 bases at J, leaving 8 bases unmatched. From germline, CDR1 is SGHTA and CDR2 FQGTGA. The CDR3 is made up of 15 amino acids. Here the CDR3 reads CASSLKPGGRFEAFF. The CDR3 region has the DNA TGTGCCAGCAGCTTAAAGCCAGGGGGCCGCTTTGAAGCTTTCTTT.

This rearrangement joins TRBV7-9 to TRBJ1-2; maybe TRBD1 (6 bases). Per germline, CDR1 SEHNR and CDR2 FQNEAQ (reference sequence). The V and J ends lost 5 bases and 0 bases respectively, with 16 bases between them. CDR3 length: 16 residues. For the CDR3, the DNA is TGTGCCAGCAGCCGGGACATCGCGCTCACTAACTATGGCTACACCTTC. Residues: CASSRDIALTNYGYTF. Filled out from reference TRBV7-9 and TRBJ1-2, the complete variable domain reads DTGVSQNPRHKITKRGQNVTFRCDPISEHNRLYWYRQTLGQGPEFLTYFQNEAQLEKSRLLSDRFSAERPKGSFSTLEIQRTEQGDSAMYLCASSRDIALTNYGYTFGSGTRLTVV.

V usage is TRBV19 and J usage is TRBJ1-3; D is unclear. V lost 1 base, J lost 0 bases, and 10 bases lay in between. The CDR3 is 16 residues long. Germline V lookup: CDR1 LNHDA, CDR2 SQIVND (reference sequence). CDR3 sequence: CASSIGGSSSGNTIYF. The CDR3 DNA sequence: TGTGCCAGTAGTATAGGAGGGTCGAGCTCTGGAAACACCATATATTTT.

This sequence joins TRBV6-1 and TRBJ2-3; 9 bases fit TRBD1. The V gene's germline CDR1 is MNHNS and CDR2 SASEGT. The CDR3 loop spans 12 amino acids. The CDR3 protein is CTGQGPPDTQYF. The DNA for the CDR3 is TGTACGGGACAGGGCCCACCAGATACGCAGTATTTT.

The chain uses TRBV11-2 and TRBJ2-1; the D is unclear. Germline V gives CDR1 SGHAT, CDR2 FQNNGV. The CDR3 has 15 amino acids. Trimming shortened V by 5 bases and J by 2 bases, and 13 bases separated the two germline ends. The CDR3 protein is CASSPSVGPYNEQFF. CDR3 nucleotide sequence: TGTGCCAGCAGCCCCTCGGTGGGCCCCTACAATGAGCAGTTCTTC.

The chain combines TRBV13 with TRBJ1-2; 7 bases match TRBD1. Germline-derived CDR1 and CDR2 are PRHDT and FYEKMQ (reference sequence). J gave up 4 bases and V 2 bases, and 10 bases lay outside the gene matches. The length of the CDR3 is 16 residues. For the CDR3, the DNA is TGTGCCAGCAGCTTATACCCCAGGGGGGAAAGCTATGGCTACACCTTC. It translates to CASSLYPRGESYGYTF.

This clone appeared a few times. The genes are TRBV5-1 and TRBJ2-7; D is uncertain. CDR3 length: 14 residues. In germline, CDR1 is SGHRS, CDR2 YFSETQ. Trimming left V 1 base short and J 2 bases short, with 10 bases between. The CDR3 loop is CASSLSASTYEQYF. The CDR3 DNA follows: TGCGCCAGCAGCTTGAGTGCCTCTACCTACGAGCAGTACTTC.

This clone has only one observation. The chain uses TRBV18 and TRBJ2-7; D unresolved. Germline loops: CDR1 KGHSH, CDR2 LQKENI. The V and J ends lost 0 bases and 5 bases respectively, with 8 bases between them. The CDR3 sequence is 13 residues long. In nucleotides, the CDR3 is TGTGCCAGCTCACCACCTTCGGTACACGAGCAGTACTTC. Translating gives CASSPPSVHEQYF.